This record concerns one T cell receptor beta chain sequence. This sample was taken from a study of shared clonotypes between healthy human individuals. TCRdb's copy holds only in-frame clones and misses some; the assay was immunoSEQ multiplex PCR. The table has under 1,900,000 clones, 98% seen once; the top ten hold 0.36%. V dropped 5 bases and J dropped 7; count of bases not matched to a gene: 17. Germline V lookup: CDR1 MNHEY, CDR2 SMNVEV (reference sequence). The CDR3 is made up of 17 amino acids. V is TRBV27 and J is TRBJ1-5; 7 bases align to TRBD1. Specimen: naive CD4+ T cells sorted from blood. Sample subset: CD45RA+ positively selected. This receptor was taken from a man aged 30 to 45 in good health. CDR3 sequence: CASSVADPGGVVQPQHF. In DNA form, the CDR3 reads TGTGCCAGCAGTGTAGCCGACCCAGGGGGGGTAGTGCAGCCCCAGCATTTT.